This section outlines one T cell receptor beta chain sequence together with its context. What antigen it recognizes has not been identified. No base quality information exists; no much larger clone differs at one position. Including the terminal cysteine and phenylalanine, the CDR3 comprises 12 residues. Here the CDR3 DNA is all that survives: 36 bases in frame from base 1. V and J lose 3 bases and 5 bases, and a span of 10 bases separates them. CDR1 and CDR2 were assigned from the germline V gene (reference sequence) as GTSNPN and SVGIG. The sample is drawn from a study of OX40 agonist ivuxolimab in advanced cancers. Study-level background: Ivuxolimab, which targeted the costimulatory receptor OX40 (CD134), was an agonistic, fully human IgG2 monoclonal antibody. Intravenous ivuxolimab was administered to patients every 2 weeks at six dose levels: 0.01, 0.1, 0.3, 1.5, 3 and 10 mg/kg. Among the approximately 54 dose-escalation patients, about 19 had hepatocellular carcinoma, roughly 15 melanoma, 9 renal cell carcinoma and 9 head and neck cancer. The dose-escalation cohort was roughly 83% male with a mean age of approximately 59 years, ranging from about 20 to 80. Prior anti-PD-1, anti-PD-L1 or anti-CTLA-4 therapy was permitted, and checkpoint inhibitors had been received by 40% to 50% of dose-escalation patients. Three dose-escalation patients achieved partial responses, one with hepatocellular carcinoma and two with cutaneous melanoma. Peripheral TCRbeta sequencing was intended to test whether TCR sequence diversity was altered and clonal T-cell expansion was caused by ivuxolimab. The monotherapy dose-escalation portion (N ≈ 50 patients) of the phase I ivuxolimab trial is reported in the paper. Broad study findings and their caveats: Low levels of normalized T-cell clonal expansion were also seen in some patients who did not respond. Clonal expansion of both CD4+ and CD8+ blood T cells was observed from baseline to week 6 at doses 0.1 to 3.0 mg/kg. After ivuxolimab, more expanded clones were found on average in CD8+ T cells than in CD4+ T cells. In partial responders in the 0.1-3.0 mg/kg groups, normalized peripheral clonal expansion was found to be among the lowest, especially among CD8+ T cells. The antigen specificity of the clonally expanded peripheral T cells was not determined.

Genomic DNA was extracted from sorted cells for sequencing of the TCRbeta CDR3 region. The immunoSEQ Assay was used to sequence the TCRbeta CDR3 regions. This is the immuneACCESS table as TCRdb keeps it, with only in-frame sequences that have V and J called. A part of the clones is gone; compared with another copy, unresolved V genes explain less than half, and the rest is unexplained. This sample comprises 70,000 to 95,000 clones, about nine tenths of them detected only once. The ten largest clones represent roughly 6.9% of the sample. Patients with a history of autoimmune disease or receiving systemic immunosuppression were excluded from the trial. Peripheral blood for TCR sequencing was drawn from every dose cohort at baseline, at cycle 4 day 1 and at cycle 7 day 1. The samples were drawn from a first-in-human, open-label, multicenter phase I dose-escalation trial of ivuxolimab. The trial enrolled adults with locally advanced or metastatic head and neck squamous cell, hepatocellular, melanoma or renal cell carcinoma. CD4+ and CD8+ T cells were sorted separately from peripheral blood before TCR sequencing.

The TCR was taken from an adult with an advanced solid tumor such as melanoma, head and neck, liver or kidney cancer. Here the chain combines TRBV30 and TRBJ2-5; the D gene cannot be resolved reliably. The material was CD4+ or CD8+ T cells sorted from blood, obtained in a trial of the OX40 agonist ivuxolimab. Here is the DNA: TGTGCCTGGAGGGGCCAGAGGGAGACCCAGTACTTC. Translated, this is CAWRGQRETQYF.